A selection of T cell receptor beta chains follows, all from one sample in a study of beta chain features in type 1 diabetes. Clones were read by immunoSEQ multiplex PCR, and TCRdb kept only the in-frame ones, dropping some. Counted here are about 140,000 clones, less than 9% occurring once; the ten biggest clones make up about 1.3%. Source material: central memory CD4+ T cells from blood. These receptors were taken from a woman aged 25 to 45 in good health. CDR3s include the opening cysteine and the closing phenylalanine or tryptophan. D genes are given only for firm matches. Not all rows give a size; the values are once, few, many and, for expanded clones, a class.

CDR3 protein: CASSPIATNEKLFF
CDR3 DNA: TGTGCCAGCTCACCGATAGCAACTAATGAAAAACTGTTTTTT
D gene: NA
J gene: TRBJ1-4
V gene: TRBV18
CDR3 length: 14
clone size: NA

CDR3 protein: CASSAGLQADTQYF
CDR3 DNA: TGTGCCAGCAGTGCTGGACTTCAAGCGGATACGCAGTATTTT
D gene: NA
J gene: TRBJ2-3
V gene: TRBV27
CDR3 length: 14
clone size: NA

CDR3 protein: CAISEPGLGHIVGETQYF
CDR3 DNA: TGTGCCATCAGTGAGCCTGGCCTAGGTCATATTGTCGGGGAGACCCAGTACTTC
D gene: NA
J gene: TRBJ2-5
V gene: TRBV10-3
CDR3 length: 18
clone size: NA

CDR3 protein: CASSLVLAGIFF
CDR3 DNA: TGTGCCAGCAGCTTAGTACTAGCCGGAATATTTTTC
D gene: NA
J gene: TRBJ2-7
V gene: TRBV7-9
CDR3 length: 12
clone size: few

CDR3 protein: CASTEVGGGGVRQPQHF
CDR3 DNA: TGTGCCAGCACCGAAGTGGGAGGAGGGGGGGTCCGCCAGCCCCAGCATTTT
D gene: NA
J gene: TRBJ1-5
V gene: TRBV28
CDR3 length: 17
clone size: NA

CDR3 protein: CASSSKVAGTGELFF
CDR3 DNA: TGTGCCAGCAGCTCGAAGGTAGCTGGCACCGGGGAGCTGTTTTTT
D gene: NA
J gene: TRBJ2-2
V gene: TRBV11-2
CDR3 length: 15
clone size: few

CDR3 protein: CASKLAGYTDTQYF
CDR3 DNA: TGTGCCAGCAAACTAGCGGGATACACAGATACGCAGTATTTT
D gene: TRBD2
J gene: TRBJ2-3
V gene: TRBV28
CDR3 length: 14
clone size: few

CDR3 protein: CASSLVRTGGNIQYF
CDR3 DNA: TGTGCCAGCAGCTTAGTCAGGACAGGGGGCAACATTCAGTACTTC
D gene: TRBD1
J gene: TRBJ2-4
V gene: TRBV7-2
CDR3 length: 15
clone size: few

CDR3 protein: CASSPRAGQTYEQYF
CDR3 DNA: TGTGCCAGCAGTCCCCGGGCAGGGCAAACCTACGAGCAGTACTTC
D gene: NA
J gene: TRBJ2-7
V gene: TRBV6-1
CDR3 length: 15
clone size: few

CDR3 protein: CASSLILAGVRSGELFF
CDR3 DNA: TGTGCCAGCAGCTTAATTCTAGCGGGAGTGAGAAGTGGGGAGCTGTTTTTT
D gene: TRBD2
J gene: TRBJ2-2
V gene: TRBV11-2
CDR3 length: 17
clone size: few

CDR3 protein: CATSRDRGQETQYF
CDR3 DNA: TGTGCCACCAGCAGAGATCGAGGGCAAGAGACCCAGTACTTC
D gene: NA
J gene: TRBJ2-5
V gene: TRBV15
CDR3 length: 14
clone size: many

CDR3 protein: CASSLRESYEQYF
CDR3 DNA: TGTGCTAGCAGCTTGCGGGAGAGCTACGAGCAGTACTTC
D gene: TRBD2
J gene: TRBJ2-7
V gene: TRBV7-7
CDR3 length: 13
clone size: few

CDR3 protein: CASSFAGGILDEQFF
CDR3 DNA: TGTGCCAGCAGCTTTGCGGGAGGGATTTTAGATGAGCAGTTCTTC
D gene: TRBD2
J gene: TRBJ2-1
V gene: TRBV7-2
CDR3 length: 15
clone size: few